Listed below are T cell receptor beta chains from one sample, sequenced in a study of blood T cell repertoires in COVID-19. Profiling relied on immunoSEQ multiplex PCR, and the TCRdb table lists in-frame clones only, not all of them. The table includes about 24,000 clones, 75% to 90% detected once. What was sequenced was peripheral blood. These receptors were taken from a human donor in a cohort sampled during active COVID-19. Both conserved end residues are part of each CDR3. D genes are given only for firm matches. Where a row states a size, it is once, few, many or the class of an expanded clone; other rows omit it.

V gene	J gene	D gene	clone size	CDR3 protein	CDR3 DNA
TRBV19	TRBJ2-1	TRBD2	once	CASNTGGPDNEQFF	TGTGCCAGTAATACGGGGGGGCCCGACAATGAGCAGTTCTTC
TRBV6-6	TRBJ2-5	TRBD1	NA	CASSYSTGFFPETQYF	TGTGCCAGCAGTTACTCGACAGGGTTTTTCCCAGAGACCCAGTACTTC
TRBV30	TRBJ2-7	TRBD1	NA	CAWSDRVYEQYF	TGTGCCTGGAGCGACAGGGTCTACGAGCAGTACTTC
TRBV7-8	TRBJ2-4	NA	NA	CASSLAQSLAKNIQYF	TGTGCCAGCAGCTTAGCCCAGTCCCTAGCCAAAAACATTCAGTACTTC
TRBV29-1	TRBJ1-1	NA	NA	CSVSGLLNTEAFF	TGCAGCGTTTCGGGACTTTTGAACACTGAAGCTTTCTTT
TRBV28	TRBJ2-7	NA	NA	CASSLFISSSYEQYF	TGTGCCAGCAGTTTATTCATTTCTAGCTCCTACGAGCAGTACTTC
TRBV2	TRBJ2-3	TRBD2	NA	CASSTGTSGSSDTQYF	TGTGCCAGCAGTACCGGGACTAGCGGGAGTTCAGATACGCAGTATTTT
TRBV29-1	TRBJ1-2	TRBD1	NA	CSVAQGAYGYTF	TGCAGCGTTGCCCAGGGGGCCTATGGCTACACCTTC
TRBV14	TRBJ2-3	NA	NA	CASSQDLGEEGSLTHTQYF	TGTGCCAGCAGCCAAGATCTAGGGGAGGAAGGGAGCCTAACGCATACGCAGTATTTT
TRBV5-1	TRBJ1-1	TRBD1	once	CASSYRVQGAMNTEAFF	TGCGCCAGCAGCTATCGCGTTCAGGGGGCTATGAACACTGAAGCTTTCTTT
TRBV11-2	TRBJ2-7	TRBD2	NA	CASSLVGTSGRRQHF	TGTGCCAGCAGCTTAGTCGGGACTAGCGGGAGGCGGCAGCACTTC
TRBV5-1	TRBJ2-7	TRBD2	NA	CASSLGTSTTYEQYF	TGCGCCAGCAGCTTGGGGACTAGCACCACCTACGAGCAGTACTTC
TRBV7-9	TRBJ2-3	TRBD1	NA	CASSRPGTGYTQYF	TGTGCCAGCAGCCGTCCCGGGACAGGATATACGCAGTATTTT
TRBV15	TRBJ1-2	TRBD1	NA	CATSPQPQGVINYGYTF	TGTGCCACCAGCCCTCAACCACAGGGGGTCATCAACTATGGCTACACCTTC
TRBV7-9	TRBJ1-4	NA	once	CASSLGSGASNEKLFF	TGTGCCAGCAGCTTAGGCTCAGGGGCCTCCAATGAAAAACTGTTTTTT
TRBV5-1	TRBJ2-3	NA	once	CASSFLDYTDTQYF	TGCGCCAGCAGCTTCCTAGATTACACAGATACGCAGTATTTT
TRBV13	TRBJ1-1	TRBD1	NA	CASSRRTGQRNTEAFF	TGTGCCAGCAGCCGCAGGACAGGGCAAAGAAACACTGAAGCTTTCTTT
TRBV27	TRBJ2-1	TRBD2	NA	CASSRLAGTYNEQFF	TGTGCCAGCAGTCGCCTAGCGGGAACCTACAATGAGCAGTTCTTC
TRBV5-1	TRBJ1-6	NA	NA	CASSLGIQGANSPLHF	TGCGCCAGCAGCTTGGGAATACAGGGCGCTAATTCACCCCTCCACTTT
TRBV7-9	TRBJ2-1	TRBD2	NA	CASSLGGLYVAGVYNEQFF	TGTGCCAGCAGCTTAGGAGGATTGTATGTGGCGGGAGTCTACAATGAGCAGTTCTTC
TRBV11-2	TRBJ2-5	TRBD2	NA	CASSSPPSGGWETQYF	TGTGCCAGCAGCTCCCCCCCCAGCGGGGGGTGGGAGACCCAGTACTTC
TRBV6-5	TRBJ2-4	NA	NA	CASSPPARTDIQYF	TGTGCCAGCAGCCCACCCGCGAGAACCGACATTCAGTACTTC
TRBV7-2	TRBJ1-2	TRBD1	NA	CASSLDRAGYTF	TGTGCCAGCAGCTTGGACAGGGCTGGCTACACCTTC
TRBV5-1	TRBJ2-1	TRBD1	once	CASSPRTGGYNEQFF	TGCGCCAGCAGCCCGAGGACAGGGGGTTACAATGAGCAGTTCTTC
TRBV25-1	TRBJ2-3	TRBD2	NA	CASSTSSGPTDTQYF	TGTGCCAGCAGTACCTCTAGCGGACCCACAGATACGCAGTATTTT
TRBV7-2	TRBJ1-2	NA	NA	CASSLASGYTF	TGTGCCAGCAGCTTAGCGAGCGGCTACACCTTC
TRBV4-2	TRBJ1-6	NA	NA	CASSQDIRESPLHF	TGTGCCAGCAGCCAAGATATTCGGGAATCACCCCTCCACTTT
TRBV7-2	TRBJ2-7	TRBD1	NA	CASSLFGQVPYEQYF	TGTGCCAGCAGCTTATTTGGACAGGTACCCTACGAGCAGTACTTC
TRBV6-2/TRBV6-3	TRBJ2-7	NA	few	CASSQVNEQYF	TGTGCCAGCAGTCAGGTGAACGAGCAGTACTTC
TRBV7-2	TRBJ2-1	TRBD1	once	CASSPDRGTYNEQFF	TGTGCCAGCAGCCCGGACAGGGGAACCTACAATGAGCAGTTCTTC
TRBV5-4	TRBJ2-1	NA	NA	CASSLASRVYNEQFF	TGTGCCAGCAGCTTGGCATCCAGGGTCTACAATGAGCAGTTCTTC
TRBV24-1	TRBJ2-2	TRBD2	once	CATSLAGTGELFF	TGTGCCACCAGCCTAGCGGGGACCGGGGAGCTGTTTTTT
TRBV5-4	TRBJ1-6	TRBD1	NA	CASSLVGTGIPNSPLHF	TGTGCCAGCAGCTTGGTGGGGACAGGGATCCCCAATTCACCCCTCCACTTT
TRBV19	TRBJ2-2	NA	NA	CASSTEFANTGELFF	TGTGCCAGTAGTACAGAGTTCGCGAACACCGGGGAGCTGTTTTTT